The clone carrying this T cell receptor (beta chain) was observed a few times. The target antigen is unknown. This CDR3 has 14 residues. The germline gives CDR1 SGHTA, CDR2 FQGNSA. V lost 3 bases and J 3 bases, leaving 11 bases between the germline ends. Sampling consisted of one heparinised blood draw per donor, averaging approximately 100 mL. As every portion of the isolated RNA was reverse transcribed, the sequencing read expressed TCRB transcripts. The table came from immunoSEQ multiplex PCR; TCRdb's copy has only in-frame clones and leaves some out. Of 250,000 to 350,000 clones listed, 13% to 15% were seen once; the top ten hold over 5%. The data were taken from a study of beta chain features in type 1 diabetes. Findings and caveats of the study: Type 1 diabetes patients had fewer VDJ junction insertions and more deletions. A greater similarity of naive, central memory and Treg TCRB repertoires was seen among patients than among healthy donors.

The receptor was isolated from a man younger than 45 in good health. V gene TRBV7-2 combines with J gene TRBJ1-2, with D perhaps TRBD1 (5 bases). The sequenced sample was central memory CD4+ T cells from blood. CDR3 sequence reads: CASSFGGSHYGYTF. As DNA, the CDR3 is TGTGCCAGCAGCTTTGGGGGTTCGCACTATGGCTACACCTTC.